The 29 T cell receptor beta chains presented below share a single source sample, sequenced in a study of CD8+CD57+ T cells in acquired aplastic anemia. The study profiled TCR beta VDJ and CDR3 using genomic DNA as template. TCRdb ran MiXCR on the reads and lists one entry per CDR3 protein. The data contain some 190,000 distinct CDR3 sequences, roughly half of them singletons. The material sequenced was sorted CD4+, CD8+, or CD8+CD57+ T cells (not recorded which) from PBMCs. The receptor set was obtained from a human donor in good health, serving as a control.

CDR3 protein: CASSQVGYSSYGYTF. In DNA form, the CDR3 reads TGCGCCAGCAGCCAAGTGGGCTACTCGAGTTATGGCTACACCTTC. V and J are TRBV4-1 and TRBJ1-2; D remains unclear. With 1 base removed from V and 5 bases from J, the gap between germline ends came to 14 bases. This CDR3 comprises 15 residues. The germline gives CDR1 MGHRA, CDR2 YSYEKL.

The chain couples TRBV12-3 or TRBV12-4 to TRBJ1-1; 8 bases line up with TRBD1. The V segment lost 4 bases and the J segment 4 bases; nucleotides outside the gene matches: 5. The CDR3 is made up of 14 amino acids. CDR3 in amino acids: CASSSTGAATEAFF. CDR3 nucleotide sequence: TGTGCCAGCAGTTCGACAGGGGCGGCCACTGAAGCTTTCTTT.

This chain uses TRBV19 with TRBJ2-1, with a possible D match to TRBD2 (7 bases). Germline V CDR1 and CDR2: LNHDA, SQIVND (reference sequence). Trimming cost V 5 bases and J 6 bases, with 26 bases left between them. The CDR3 is made up of 18 amino acids. This chain's CDR3 is CASSQEPGGGGPINEQFF. The CDR3 nucleotides are TGTGCCAGTAGTCAAGAACCTGGGGGGGGGGGGCCGATCAATGAGCAGTTCTTC.

This clonotype was found many times. The genes are TRBV4-3 and TRBJ1-4, with TRBD1 matching 11 bases. From germline, CDR1 is LGHNA and CDR2 YSLEER. The CDR3 runs 15 residues. The V gene end was trimmed by 3 bases and the J gene end by 10 bases; junction bases not matched to a gene: 7. CDR3 protein: CASSHEGQGAGKLFF. In nucleotides, the CDR3 is TGCGCCAGCAGCCACGAAGGACAGGGGGCCGGAAAACTGTTTTTT.

This clonotype was picked up a small number of times. The rearrangement uses TRBV2 and TRBJ1-6; D is unclear. V lost 5 bases to trimming and J lost 10 bases, with 6 bases between them. In germline, CDR1 is SNHLY, CDR2 FYNNEI. There are 11 residues in the CDR3. CDR3: CASSFGSPLHF. The CDR3 DNA reads TGTGCCAGCAGTTTCGGCTCACCCCTCCACTTT.

This clonotype was seen repeatedly, ten times or more. This chain links TRBV20-1 with TRBJ1-1; D is undetermined. The length of the CDR3 is 12 residues. V lost 3 bases and J 4 bases, leaving 9 bases between the germline ends. Germline CDR1 DFQATT, CDR2 SNEGSKA (reference sequence). Here the CDR3 reads CSASQDLTEAFF. The CDR3 DNA sequence: TGCAGTGCTAGCCAGGACCTCACTGAAGCTTTCTTT.

This clonotype was observed a few times. The chain links TRBV2 to TRBJ1-2; 9 bases line up with TRBD1. Germline CDR1 is SNHLY and CDR2 is FYNNEI. CDR3 size: 12 residues. The V segment lost 10 bases and the J segment 7 bases; nucleotides outside the gene matches: 7. The CDR3 DNA reads as TGTGCCACCTTACAGGGGGCGCGTGGCTACACCTTC. Its protein product is CATLQGARGYTF.

This clonotype has at least ten counts. The chain joins TRBV10-3 to TRBJ1-5; TRBD1 is a possible D gene (5 bases). Per germline, CDR1 ENHRY and CDR2 SYGVKD. V lost 10 bases, J lost 6 bases, and 16 bases lay in between. There are 13 residues in the CDR3. DNA of the CDR3: TGTGCCACCAGGGAGAATCAGGGTCAGCCCCAGCATTTT. It is translated as CATRENQGQPQHF.

The genes are TRBV2 and TRBJ1-5; possibly TRBD1 for D (6 bases). The V end was cut by 5 bases, the J end by 2 bases, with 19 bases between. CDR1 is SNHLY and CDR2 is FYNNEI in the germline V gene. This CDR3 has 17 residues. The CDR3, as DNA: TGTGCCAGCAGTTTAGCGCTTGGCAGGGGAGGCAATCAGCCCCAGCATTTT. Encoded protein: CASSLALGRGGNQPQHF.

This clonotype was counted ten times or more. In DNA, the CDR3 is TGTGCCAGCAGCCAAGCCCCGGGACAGTACAATGAGCAGTTCTTC. Translating it yields CASSQAPGQYNEQFF. The rearrangement uses TRBV3-1 and TRBJ2-1; 7 nucleotides match TRBD1. The CDR3 runs to 15 residues. Germline V CDR1 and CDR2: LGHDT, YNNKEL (reference sequence). J gave up 4 bases and V 1 base, and 4 bases lay outside the gene matches.

This clonotype was seen repeatedly, ten times or more. V usage is TRBV19 and J usage is TRBJ2-5; 7 positions match TRBD2. The germline gives CDR1 LNHDA, CDR2 SQIVND (reference sequence). The CDR3 sequence is 15 residues long. The ends lost 4 bases at V and 2 bases at J; junction bases unmatched: 7. Written as DNA, the CDR3 is TGTGCCAGTAGTAGGGGGGGTAGCGGGCAAGAGACCCAGTACTTC. This sequence encodes CASSRGGSGQETQYF.

This clonotype has at least ten counts. J is TRBJ1-5 and V is TRBV20-1; D gene uncertain. CDR3 length: 12 amino acids. From germline, CDR1 is DFQATT and CDR2 SNEGSKA (reference sequence). Trimming cost V 1 base and J 5 bases, with 6 bases left between them. The CDR3, as DNA: TGCAGTGCTAGAGCCCCCGATCAGCCCCAGCATTTT. Amino acids: CSARAPDQPQHF.

This clonotype was seen a few times. The CDR3 does not close with the conserved phenylalanine or tryptophan, likely indicating a read error. The genes are TRBV6-5 and TRBJ1-3; 7 positions agree with TRBD1. The ends lost 8 bases at V and 3 bases at J; junction bases unmatched: 10. This CDR3 has 15 residues. Germline CDR1 and CDR2: MNHEY and SVGAGI. The DNA of the CDR3 is TGTGCCAGCTCATTTGACAGGGACCTTGGAAACACCATATATTCT. This gives the protein CASSFDRDLGNTIYS.

This clonotype showed up many times. V and J are TRBV6-6 and TRBJ2-7; 13 nucleotides agree with TRBD2. The CDR3 covers 15 residues. With 8 bases clipped from V and 7 bases from J, the junction kept 11 bases outside the gene matches. Germline CDR1 and CDR2: MNHNY and SVGAGI (reference sequence). In DNA form, the CDR3 reads TGTGCCAGCGTCCCCGGGACTAGCGGGAATTGGGAGCAGTACTTC. Its translation is CASVPGTSGNWEQYF.

V usage is TRBV25-1 and J usage is TRBJ2-5; no clear D. The germline gives CDR1 MGHDK, CDR2 SYGVNS. V gave up 6 bases and J gave up 8 bases, with 16 bases separating them. This CDR3 has 13 amino acids. This chain's CDR3 is CASSLVGEGTQYF. CDR3 nucleotides: TGTGCCAGCAGCTTAGTTGGAGAAGGAACCCAGTACTTC.

The J gene is TRBJ2-7, the V gene TRBV25-1, with D possibly being TRBD1 (7 bases). The germline gives CDR1 MGHDK, CDR2 SYGVNS. The CDR3 extends over 15 amino acids. V was clipped by 5 bases and J by 3 bases, with 17 bases between them. The CDR3 bases are TGTGCCAGCAGTCCCACCGACAGGGAGGACTACGAGCAGTACTTC. Protein product: CASSPTDREDYEQYF.

The chain joins TRBV6-5 to TRBJ2-2; 9 bases match TRBD2. Germline V lookup: CDR1 MNHEY, CDR2 SVGAGI. V was pared by 0 bases and J by 2 bases, with 10 bases of the junction left unmatched. The CDR3 is 19 residues long. CDR3 sequence: CASSYSGLAGPINTGELFF. The CDR3 DNA reads as TGTGCCAGCAGTTACTCGGGTCTAGCGGGGCCCATAAACACCGGGGAGCTGTTTTTT.

This clonotype has just one count. The V call is TRBV10-3, the J call TRBJ1-1; no clear D. Germline V gene data show CDR1 as ENHRY and CDR2 as SYGVKD. The CDR3 spans 12 residues. The V and J ends lost 6 bases and 5 bases respectively, with 10 bases between them. Here the CDR3 reads CAIRGSKTEAFF. The CDR3 DNA reads as TGTGCCATCAGGGGCAGTAAAACTGAAGCTTTCTTT.

This clonotype was picked up a small number of times. The V gene is TRBV9, the J gene TRBJ1-2; TRBD1 aligns across 9 bases. Germline V gene lookup returns CDR1 SGDLS and CDR2 YYNGEE. This CDR3 spans 11 amino acids. V shed 8 bases and J 8 bases; nucleotides not matched to a gene: 4. The chain's CDR3 is CARRTGEGYTF. CDR3 bases: TGTGCCAGGAGGACAGGGGAGGGCTACACCTTC.

This clonotype was detected ten times or more. With a much larger clone just one base away, this may be a read error. It is likely a read error, because the conserved phenylalanine at the end of the CDR3 is missing. This chain links TRBV2 with TRBJ1-5; D is uncertain. The CDR3 loop spans 13 amino acids. Germline V gives CDR1 SNHLY, CDR2 FYNNEI. V dropped 4 bases and J dropped 4 bases, with 8 bases sitting between them. CDR3 sequence reads: CASSGPENQPQHL. The DNA of the CDR3 is TGTGCCAGCAGTGGTCCTGAGAATCAGCCCCAGCATCTT.

This clonotype was observed once. The chain uses TRBV24-1 and TRBJ1-2; D unresolved. V lost 3 bases and J lost 8, with 18 bases in between. The CDR3 is 15 residues long. Germline assignment: CDR1 KGHDR and CDR2 SFDVKD. CDR3 coding DNA: TGTGCCACCAGTGATGCAGAGTTGGGGTTCCGCGGCTACACCTTC. Translating it yields CATSDAELGFRGYTF.

Many counts were recorded for this clonotype. The chain uses TRBV14 and TRBJ2-5; D is uncertain. This CDR3 spans 15 amino acids. The V end lost 0 bases, the J end lost 2 bases, and 10 bases lay between the germline ends. Per germline, CDR1 SGHDN and CDR2 FVKESK. CDR3 loop: CASSQDQSFQETQYF. As DNA, the CDR3 is TGTGCCAGCAGCCAAGATCAGAGTTTTCAAGAGACCCAGTACTTC.

This clonotype has a single count. V and J are TRBV19 and TRBJ1-6; weak D call: TRBD1 (6 bases). The germline V and J ends were trimmed by 5 bases and 7 bases, with 15 bases remaining between them. This CDR3 comprises 15 residues. Germline V gene data show CDR1 as LNHDA and CDR2 as SQIVND (reference sequence). The CDR3 DNA sequence: TGTGCCAGTAGTGAATACAGGGAGTTGAATTCACCCCTCCACTTT. Protein sequence: CASSEYRELNSPLHF. Complete variable domain (other parts from reference TRBV19 and TRBJ1-6): DGGITQSPKYLFRKEGQNVTLSCEQNLNHDAMYWYRQDPGQGLRLIYYSQIVNDFQKGDIAEGYSVSREKKESFPLTVTSAQKNPTAFYLCASSEYRELNSPLHFGNGTRLTVT.

The V gene is TRBV12-3 or TRBV12-4, the J gene TRBJ2-1, with D uncertain. This CDR3 region has 13 residues. V was cut by 5 bases and J by 7 bases, with 12 bases left in between. CDR3 in amino acids: CASSPGFGNEQFF. For the CDR3, the DNA is TGTGCCAGCAGTCCGGGTTTCGGGAATGAGCAGTTCTTC.

Many counts were recorded for this clonotype. The gene calls are TRBV6-5 and TRBJ1-1, with TRBD1 matching over 7 bases. V lost 8 bases, J lost 1 base, and 10 bases stayed unmatched. The germline V gene encodes CDR1 MNHEY and CDR2 SVGAGI. The CDR3 is 15 amino acids. CDR3 nucleotides: TGTGCCAGCCGGAAATGGGGGACAGCGAACACTGAAGCTTTCTTT. Its translation is CASRKWGTANTEAFF.

This clonotype was seen a handful of times. This chain connects TRBV18 to TRBJ1-4, with 8 bases that match TRBD1. This CDR3 comprises 15 residues. Trimming cost V 2 bases and J 6 bases; bases outside gene matches: 5. Germline V CDR1 and CDR2: KGHSH, LQKENI. The CDR3 DNA reads TGTGCCAGCTCACCAACCTTGGGACAGGATGAAAAACTGTTTTTT. Residues: CASSPTLGQDEKLFF.

The V and J genes are TRBV6-5 and TRBJ2-2; D not certain. The length of the CDR3 is 11 residues. CDR1 is MNHEY, CDR2 SVGAGI, per germline. The germline V and J ends were trimmed by 6 bases and 8 bases, with 7 bases remaining between them. For the CDR3, the DNA is TGTGCCAGCAGGGAGACGGGGGAGCTGTTTTTT. It yields the protein CASRETGELFF.

This clonotype was counted a few times. The gene calls are TRBV7-2 and TRBJ2-1, with 7 bases aligning to TRBD1. J was trimmed by 9 bases and V by 4 bases; bases with no gene match: 9. Germline V CDR1 and CDR2: SGHTA, FQGNSA. The CDR3 is 14 amino acids. The CDR3 sequence is CASSSLDRVGEQFF. CDR3 sequence (DNA): TGTGCCAGCAGCTCCCTTGACAGGGTAGGTGAGCAGTTCTTC.

The V and J genes are TRBV7-2 and TRBJ1-6; TRBD1 agrees at 8 bases. CDR1 and CDR2 (germline): SGHTA, FQGNSA. The J segment lost 7 bases and the V segment lost 1 base, leaving 6 bases of the junction unmatched. The length of the CDR3 is 16 residues. CDR3 coding DNA: TGTGCCAGCAGCTTAGATTGGACAGGGACCAATTCACCCCTCCACTTT. It codes for CASSLDWTGTNSPLHF.